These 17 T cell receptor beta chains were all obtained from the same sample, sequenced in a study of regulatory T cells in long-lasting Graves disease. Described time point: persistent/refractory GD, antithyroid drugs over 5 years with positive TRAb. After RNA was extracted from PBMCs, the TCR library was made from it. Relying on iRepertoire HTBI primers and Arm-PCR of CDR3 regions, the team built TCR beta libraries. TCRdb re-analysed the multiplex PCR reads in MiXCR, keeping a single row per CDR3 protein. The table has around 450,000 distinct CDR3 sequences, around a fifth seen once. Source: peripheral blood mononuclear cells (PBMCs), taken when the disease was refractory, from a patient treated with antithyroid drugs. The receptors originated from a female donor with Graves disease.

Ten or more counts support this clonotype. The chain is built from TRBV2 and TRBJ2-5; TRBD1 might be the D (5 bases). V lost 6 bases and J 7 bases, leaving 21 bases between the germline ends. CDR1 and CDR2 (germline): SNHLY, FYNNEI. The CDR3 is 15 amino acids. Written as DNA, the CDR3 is TGTGCCAGCAGAAAACAAGGGGTTCCTCTCGTGACCCAGTACTTC. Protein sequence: CASRKQGVPLVTQYF.

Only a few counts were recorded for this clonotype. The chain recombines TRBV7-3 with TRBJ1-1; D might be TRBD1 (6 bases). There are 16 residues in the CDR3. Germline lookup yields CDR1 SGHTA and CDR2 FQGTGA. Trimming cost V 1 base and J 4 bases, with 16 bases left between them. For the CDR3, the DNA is TGTGCCAGCAGCTTAATCGGGGGCGCGACCCCCACTGAAGCTTTCTTT. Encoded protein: CASSLIGGATPTEAFF.

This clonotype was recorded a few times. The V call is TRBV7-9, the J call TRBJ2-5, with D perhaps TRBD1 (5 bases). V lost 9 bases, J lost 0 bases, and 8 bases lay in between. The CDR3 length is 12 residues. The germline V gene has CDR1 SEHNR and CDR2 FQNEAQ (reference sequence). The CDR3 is CASGANQETQYF. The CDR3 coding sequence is TGTGCCAGTGGGGCTAACCAAGAGACCCAGTACTTC.

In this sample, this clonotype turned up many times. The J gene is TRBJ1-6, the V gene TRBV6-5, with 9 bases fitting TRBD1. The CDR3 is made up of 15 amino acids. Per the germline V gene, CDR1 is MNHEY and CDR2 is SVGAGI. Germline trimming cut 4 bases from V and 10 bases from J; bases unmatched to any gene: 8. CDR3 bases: TGTGCCAGCAGTTTAACAGGGGGCTCGCGATCACCCCTCCACTTT. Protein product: CASSLTGGSRSPLHF.

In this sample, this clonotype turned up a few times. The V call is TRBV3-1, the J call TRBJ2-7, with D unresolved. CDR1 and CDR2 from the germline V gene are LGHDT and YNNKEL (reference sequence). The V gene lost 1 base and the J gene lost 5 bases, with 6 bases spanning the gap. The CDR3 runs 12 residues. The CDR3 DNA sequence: TGTGCCAGCAGCCAAGTCCTAAACGAGCAGTACTTC. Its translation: CASSQVLNEQYF.

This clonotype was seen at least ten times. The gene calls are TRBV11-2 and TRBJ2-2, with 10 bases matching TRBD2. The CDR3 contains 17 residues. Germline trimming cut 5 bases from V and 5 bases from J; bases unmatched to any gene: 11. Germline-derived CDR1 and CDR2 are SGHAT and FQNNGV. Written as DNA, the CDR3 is TGTGCCAGCAGCCGCCCCCCTAGCGGGAGCTTGACCGGGGAGCTGTTTTTT. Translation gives CASSRPPSGSLTGELFF.

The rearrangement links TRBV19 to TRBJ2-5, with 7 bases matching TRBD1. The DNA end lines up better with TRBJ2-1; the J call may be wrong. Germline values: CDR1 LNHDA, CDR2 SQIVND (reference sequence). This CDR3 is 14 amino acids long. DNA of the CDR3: TGTGCCAGTAGTATAGCCCAGGGGGACAATGAGCAGTTCTTC. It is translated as CASSIAQGDNEQFF.

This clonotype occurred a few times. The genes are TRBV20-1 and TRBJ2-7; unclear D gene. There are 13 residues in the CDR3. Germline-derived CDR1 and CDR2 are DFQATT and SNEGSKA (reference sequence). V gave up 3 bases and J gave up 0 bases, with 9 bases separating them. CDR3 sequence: CSARRRSSYEQYF. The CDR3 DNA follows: TGCAGTGCTAGGAGACGGTCCTCCTACGAGCAGTACTTC.

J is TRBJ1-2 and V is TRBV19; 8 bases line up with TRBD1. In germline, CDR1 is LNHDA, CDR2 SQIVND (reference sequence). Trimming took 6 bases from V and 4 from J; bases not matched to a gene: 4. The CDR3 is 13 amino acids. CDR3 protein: CASRLDRGYGYTF. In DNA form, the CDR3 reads TGTGCCAGTAGACTCGACAGGGGCTATGGCTACACCTTC.

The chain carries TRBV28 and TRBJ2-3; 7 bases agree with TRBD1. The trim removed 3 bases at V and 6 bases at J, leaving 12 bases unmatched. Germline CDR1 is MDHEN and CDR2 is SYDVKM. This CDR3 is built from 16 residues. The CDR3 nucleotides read TGTGCCAGCAGTTTCGGGGTCGGACAGGACTTGGATACGCAGTATTTT. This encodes CASSFGVGQDLDTQYF.

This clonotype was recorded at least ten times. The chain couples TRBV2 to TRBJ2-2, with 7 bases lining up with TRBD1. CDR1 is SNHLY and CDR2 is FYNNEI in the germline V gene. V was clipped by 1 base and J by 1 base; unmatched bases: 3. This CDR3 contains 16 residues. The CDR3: CASSEEGGGNTGELFF. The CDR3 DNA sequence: TGTGCCAGCAGTGAAGAAGGGGGCGGGAACACCGGGGAGCTGTTTTTT.

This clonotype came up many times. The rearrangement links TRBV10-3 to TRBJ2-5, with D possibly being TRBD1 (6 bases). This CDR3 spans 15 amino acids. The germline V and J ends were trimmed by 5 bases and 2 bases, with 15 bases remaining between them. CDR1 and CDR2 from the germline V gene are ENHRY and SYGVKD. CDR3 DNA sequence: TGTGCCATCAGTTCCGGGACGGGACAACAAGAGACCCAGTACTTC. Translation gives CAISSGTGQQETQYF.

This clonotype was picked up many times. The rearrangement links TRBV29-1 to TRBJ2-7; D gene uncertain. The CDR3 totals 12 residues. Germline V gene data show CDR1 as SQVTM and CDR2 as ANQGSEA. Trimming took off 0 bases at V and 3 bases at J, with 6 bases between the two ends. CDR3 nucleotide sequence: TGCAGCGTTGAAGATCTTCACTACGAGCAGTACTTC. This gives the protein CSVEDLHYEQYF.

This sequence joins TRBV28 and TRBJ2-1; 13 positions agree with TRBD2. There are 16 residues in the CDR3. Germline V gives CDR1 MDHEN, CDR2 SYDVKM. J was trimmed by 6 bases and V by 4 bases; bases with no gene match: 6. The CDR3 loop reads CASSSRTSGSFNEQFF. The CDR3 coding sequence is TGTGCCAGCAGTTCCCGGACTAGCGGGAGTTTCAATGAGCAGTTCTTC. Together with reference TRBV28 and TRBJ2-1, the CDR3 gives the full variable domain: DVKVTQSSRYLVKRTGEKVFLECVQDMDHENMFWYRQDPGLGLRLIYFSYDVKMKEKGDIPEGYSVSREKKERFSLILESASTNQTSMYLCASSSRTSGSFNEQFFGPGTRLTVL.

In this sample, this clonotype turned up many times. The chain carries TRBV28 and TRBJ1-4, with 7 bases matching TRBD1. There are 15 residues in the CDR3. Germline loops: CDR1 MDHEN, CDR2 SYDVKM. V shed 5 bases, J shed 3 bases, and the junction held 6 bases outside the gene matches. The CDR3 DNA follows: TGTGCCAGCAGTCCCCACAGGGGTGCTAATGAAAAACTGTTTTTT. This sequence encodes CASSPHRGANEKLFF.

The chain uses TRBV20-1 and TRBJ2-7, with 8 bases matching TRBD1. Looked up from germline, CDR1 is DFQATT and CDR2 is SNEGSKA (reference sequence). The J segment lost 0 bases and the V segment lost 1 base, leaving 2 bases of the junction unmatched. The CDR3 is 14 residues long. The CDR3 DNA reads TGCAGTGCTAGAGCGGGACAGGCCTCCTACGAGCAGTACTTC. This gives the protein CSARAGQASYEQYF.

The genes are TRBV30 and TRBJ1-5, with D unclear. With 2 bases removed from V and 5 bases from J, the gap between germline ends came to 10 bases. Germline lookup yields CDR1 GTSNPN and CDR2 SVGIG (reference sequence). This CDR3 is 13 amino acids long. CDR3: CAWSRQVDQPQHF. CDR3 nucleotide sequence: TGTGCCTGGAGTCGTCAGGTCGATCAGCCCCAGCATTTT.